This note documents a single T cell receptor (beta chain) sequence. Its antigen remains unknown. A read error is possible here, since a much larger clone lies one base away. From germline, CDR1 is DFQATT and CDR2 SNEGSKA (reference sequence). The V gene lost 3 bases and the J gene lost 3 bases, with 11 bases spanning the gap. The CDR3 is made up of 14 amino acids. Clinical symptoms, serum thyroxine and TRAb, thyroid ultrasound and orbital computed tomography were used for the diagnoses. The data derive from a study of T cells in Graves' hyperthyroidism and ophthalmopathy. Overall study results and limits: Median prediction lead before ophthalmopathy onset was 6.5 months with the model.

It was RNA transcripts that yielded the amplified TCR beta CDR3 regions. With the HTBI primer set, the TCR CDR3 went through a first round of RT-PCR. TCRdb ran MiXCR on the multiplex PCR reads and lists one entry per CDR3 protein. This repertoire shows about 160,000 distinct CDR3 sequences, over 8% found once; its top ten account for 22%. The source material was blood. The source of this sequence is a woman under 30 with Graves' hyperthyroidism that later progressed to Graves' ophthalmopathy. This rearrangement joins TRBV20-1 to TRBJ2-2, with D uncertain. The CDR3 spells CSARASSHTGELFF. The CDR3 coding sequence is TGCAGTGCTAGGGCCAGTTCTCACACCGGGGAGCTGTTTTTT.